The 31 T cell receptor beta chains below were found in one sample sequenced in a study of early T cells in non-severe SARS-CoV-2 infection. TCRdb called the 5' RACE reads again in MiXCR, with one record for every CDR3 protein. The sample holds more than 80,000 distinct CDR3 sequences, approximately 14% seen once. The sample was whole blood. These receptors all come from an adult who was a healthcare worker with PCR-confirmed SARS-CoV-2 infection or an uninfected control (not recorded which).

This clonotype was counted many times. This sequence joins TRBV6-6 and TRBJ2-5, with D possibly being TRBD2 (6 bases). The ends were cut back, 4 bases at V and 5 bases at J, with 17 bases in the middle. Germline CDR1 reads MNHNY; CDR2 reads SVGAGI (reference sequence). The CDR3 is made up of 15 amino acids. The CDR3 region has the DNA TGTGCCAGCAGTTCAGTCGGGAGAGCTGTGGAGACCCAGTACTTC. Translation: CASSSVGRAVETQYF.

This clonotype has just a few counts. The chain links TRBV27 to TRBJ1-1, with unresolved D. V was pared by 0 bases and J by 7 bases, with 9 bases between. In germline, CDR1 is MNHEY, CDR2 SMNVEV (reference sequence). The CDR3 consists of 13 residues. This CDR3 reads CASSLSGPNEAFF. CDR3 sequence (DNA): TGTGCCAGCAGTTTATCCGGACCGAATGAAGCTTTCTTT.

The rearrangement uses TRBV18 and TRBJ1-4, with D perhaps TRBD1 (6 bases). Germline V gene data show CDR1 as KGHSH and CDR2 as LQKENI. The CDR3 has 15 amino acids. Trimming stripped 2 bases from V and 5 bases from J, with 12 bases between. The DNA for the CDR3 is TGTGCCAGCTCACCAACACACAGGGAGAATGAAAAACTGTTTTTT. It yields the protein CASSPTHRENEKLFF.

The rearrangement links TRBV24-1 to TRBJ2-3, with D maybe TRBD2 (5 bases). Germline V lookup: CDR1 KGHDR, CDR2 SFDVKD. The CDR3 spans 13 residues. V was shortened by 3 bases and J by 4 bases, with 7 bases between the two germline ends. The CDR3 DNA sequence: TGTGCCACCAGTGATGGGAGAGCAGATACGCAGTATTTT. Translated, it gives CATSDGRADTQYF.

This chain uses TRBV29-1 with TRBJ2-1; 12 nucleotides match TRBD2. Germline CDR1 SQVTM, CDR2 ANQGSEA. The CDR3 runs 16 residues. The V and J ends lost 4 bases and 7 bases, in that order; junction bases with no gene match: 11. The CDR3, as DNA: TGCAGCGTTGGTCTCGAGACTAGCGGGAGTAGGAATGAGCAGTTCTTC. Its translation is CSVGLETSGSRNEQFF.

This clonotype was seen a handful of times. The J gene is TRBJ2-1, the V gene TRBV7-6; a possible D gene is TRBD1 (5 bases). Per germline, CDR1 SGHVS and CDR2 FNYEAQ. CDR3 length equals 13 residues. Trimming took 5 bases from V and 9 from J, leaving 14 bases between them. CDR3 DNA: TGTGCCAGCAGCCCCCGCCAGGGTACTGAGCAGTTCTTC. Amino acids: CASSPRQGTEQFF.

There are many counts of this clonotype. The rearrangement uses TRBV7-9 and TRBJ2-7; no firm D call. Germline V CDR1 and CDR2: SEHNR, FQNEAQ (reference sequence). The CDR3 is 12 residues long. The ends were cut back, 5 bases at V and 5 bases at J, with 10 bases in the middle. The CDR3 spells CASSLRIDEQYF. DNA for the CDR3: TGTGCCAGCAGCCTCCGGATCGACGAGCAGTACTTC.

The genes are TRBV18 and TRBJ2-3; 7 bases line up with TRBD2. Germline-derived CDR1 and CDR2 are KGHSH and LQKENI. Losses at the gene ends were 5 bases for V and 0 bases for J; bases not matched to a gene: 5. CDR3 size: 15 residues. In DNA form, the CDR3 reads TGTGCCAGCTCATTAGCGGGCTCTAGCACAGATACGCAGTATTTT. Its translation is CASSLAGSSTDTQYF.

The table lists this clonotype with a few counts. CDR3 sequence (DNA): TGTGCCAGCAGTGAAGATGGGACTGACCAAGAGACCCAGTACTTC. It translates to CASSEDGTDQETQYF. V gene TRBV2 combines with J gene TRBJ2-5; D may be TRBD2 (6 bases). V gave up 1 base and J gave up 0 bases, with 9 bases separating them. The CDR3 is 15 residues long. Germline V gene data show CDR1 as SNHLY and CDR2 as FYNNEI.

This clonotype appeared a few times. The chain has TRBV20-1 and TRBJ1-1; D unresolved. The V end lost 3 bases, the J end lost 0 bases, and 5 bases lay between the germline ends. This CDR3 has 12 residues. CDR1 is DFQATT, CDR2 SNEGSKA, per germline (reference sequence). CDR3 protein: CSASRMNTEAFF. CDR3 DNA: TGCAGTGCTAGTAGGATGAACACTGAAGCTTTCTTT.

In this sample, this clonotype turned up a few times. The rearrangement joins TRBV20-1 to TRBJ1-4; D uncertain. V lost 0 bases to trimming and J lost 6 bases, with 11 bases between them. CDR3 length: 14 amino acids. Germline V gene sequence: CDR1 DFQATT, CDR2 SNEGSKA (reference sequence). DNA of the CDR3: TGCAGTGCTAGAGATGGTGGCGGCTATGAAAAACTGTTTTTT. It yields the protein CSARDGGGYEKLFF.

The table lists this clonotype with a few counts. The chain has TRBV28 and TRBJ2-7, with 9 bases fitting TRBD1. Germline V gene sequence: CDR1 MDHEN, CDR2 SYDVKM. The CDR3 contains 14 residues. J was trimmed by 3 bases and V by 3 bases; bases with no gene match: 3. The CDR3 bases are TGTGCCAGCAGTTTTACAGGGGGCTACTACGAGCAGTACTTC. Translated, it gives CASSFTGGYYEQYF.

This clonotype was seen more than once but under ten times. The chain combines TRBV7-6 with TRBJ2-1; the match to TRBD1 covers 9 bases. Germline V lookup: CDR1 SGHVS, CDR2 FNYEAQ. Trimming cost V 3 bases and J 4 bases; bases outside gene matches: 4. The CDR3 totals 15 residues. The DNA of the CDR3 is TGTGCCAGCAGCTTCGACAGGGGGGGTTACAATGAGCAGTTCTTC. Translating it yields CASSFDRGGYNEQFF.

This clonotype occurred a few times. The chain combines TRBV29-1 with TRBJ1-1; weak D call: TRBD1 (6 bases). Between the trimmed V and J ends, which lost 6 bases and 4 bases, there was a span of 12 bases. In germline, CDR1 is SQVTM, CDR2 ANQGSEA. This CDR3 is built from 12 residues. CDR3 sequence reads: CSVGGTSTEAFF. The CDR3 DNA is TGCAGCGTAGGGGGGACCTCCACTGAAGCTTTCTTT.

The chain links TRBV4-1 to TRBJ1-1, with D hard to call. CDR1 MGHRA and CDR2 YSYEKL come from the germline V gene. There are 15 residues in the CDR3. V was cut by 2 bases and J by 0 bases, with 10 bases left in between. CDR3 residues: CASSQFQGMNTEAFF. The CDR3 DNA reads as TGCGCCAGCAGCCAATTCCAAGGCATGAACACTGAAGCTTTCTTT.

The chain uses TRBV29-1 and TRBJ2-7; no clear D gene. V dropped 6 bases and J dropped 3 bases, with 12 bases sitting between them. The CDR3 has 12 residues. Germline CDR1 is SQVTM and CDR2 is ANQGSEA. CDR3 residues: CSVAASLYEQYF. The CDR3 region has the DNA TGCAGCGTGGCGGCCTCCCTCTACGAGCAGTACTTC.

This clonotype showed up many times. The chain joins TRBV12-3 or TRBV12-4 to TRBJ2-5; no reliable D call. There are 11 residues in the CDR3. The germline V and J ends were trimmed by 6 bases and 3 bases, with 5 bases remaining between them. CDR3 protein: CASSLKETQYF. The CDR3 DNA reads as TGTGCCAGCAGCCTAAAAGAGACCCAGTACTTC.

In this sample, this clonotype turned up a few times. V gene TRBV20-1 combines with J gene TRBJ2-3, with TRBD2 matching over 8 bases. Looked up from germline, CDR1 is DFQATT and CDR2 is SNEGSKA (reference sequence). Losses at the gene ends were 6 bases for V and 0 bases for J; bases not matched to a gene: 11. The CDR3 spans 16 residues. The DNA of the CDR3 is TGCAGTGCCAAGAGTGGGCTAGCGGGTAGCACAGATACGCAGTATTTT. The encoded protein is CSAKSGLAGSTDTQYF.

The CDR3 DNA is TGTGCCAGCAGTGAAGGGCTCTTCAAGGGAGTGGGAACTGAAGCTTTCTTT. As protein: CASSEGLFKGVGTEAFF. This sequence joins TRBV6-1 and TRBJ1-1; no clear D. V shed 1 base and J shed 5 bases, with 20 bases lying between them. Germline loops: CDR1 MNHNS, CDR2 SASEGT. The CDR3 sequence is 17 residues long.

This clonotype was seen more than once but under ten times. The rearrangement uses TRBV20-1 and TRBJ2-1; a possible D gene is TRBD2 (6 bases). The V end was cut by 5 bases, the J end by 7 bases, with 9 bases between. Germline CDR1 reads DFQATT; CDR2 reads SNEGSKA (reference sequence). This CDR3 has 11 amino acids. The CDR3 sequence is CSAQGGNEQFF. The CDR3 nucleotides are TGCAGTGCTCAGGGAGGTAATGAGCAGTTCTTC.

The chain has TRBV7-2 and TRBJ2-7; TRBD1 matches 9 bases. CDR1 SGHTA and CDR2 FQGNSA come from the germline V gene. This CDR3 has 13 residues. With V trimmed by 5 bases and J by 3 bases, 2 bases remained unmatched. CDR3 in amino acids: CASSRDRDYEQYF. The CDR3 DNA sequence: TGTGCCAGCAGCCGGGACAGGGACTACGAGCAGTACTTC. The full variable domain, completed using reference TRBV7-2 and TRBJ2-7, is GAGVSQSPSNKVTEKGKDVELRCDPISGHTALYWYRQSLGQGLEFLIYFQGNSAPDKSGLPSDRFSAERTGGSVSTLTIQRTQQEDSAVYLCASSRDRDYEQYFGPGTRLTVT.

This clonotype has more than one count but fewer than ten. The V and J genes are TRBV19 and TRBJ2-1; D perhaps matches TRBD2 (6 bases). The CDR3 runs 16 residues. V was clipped by 5 bases and J by 0 bases, with 14 bases between them. Looked up from germline, CDR1 is LNHDA and CDR2 is SQIVND (reference sequence). The CDR3 DNA sequence: TGTGCCAGTAGTTCGGACTACTCTAGCTCCTACAATGAGCAGTTCTTC. It is translated as CASSSDYSSSYNEQFF.

This clonotype was seen only a few times. The V and J genes are TRBV18 and TRBJ1-4; D is unresolved. With 5 bases removed from V and 8 bases from J, the gap between germline ends came to 12 bases. Germline CDR1 is KGHSH and CDR2 is LQKENI. The CDR3 loop spans 13 amino acids. DNA for the CDR3: TGTGCCAGCTCATTTCGGGAACGCGAAAAACTGTTTTTT. Its translation is CASSFREREKLFF. The full variable domain, rest sourced from reference TRBV18 and TRBJ1-4, is NAGVMQNPRHLVRRRGQEARLRCSPMKGHSHVYWYRQLPEEGLKFMVYLQKENIIDESGMPKERFSAEFPKEGPSILRIQQVVRGDSAAYFCASSFREREKLFFGSGTQLSVL.

Many counts were recorded for this clonotype. V and J are TRBV6-1 and TRBJ2-3; no firm D call. The CDR3 contains 15 residues. V was clipped by 4 bases and J by 0 bases, with 11 bases between them. Germline CDR1 and CDR2: MNHNS and SASEGT. The CDR3 region is CASSAVTVSTDTQYF. Here the CDR3 DNA reads TGTGCCAGCAGTGCAGTAACGGTGAGCACAGATACGCAGTATTTT.

This clonotype was counted ten times or more. V and J are TRBV5-6 and TRBJ1-5; D remains ambiguous. Germline V gene data show CDR1 as SGHDT and CDR2 as YYEEEE. The CDR3 is 13 residues long. Trimming pared 1 base from V and 7 bases from J, leaving 9 bases between. The CDR3 reads CASSLRGNQPQHF. CDR3 nucleotides: TGTGCCAGCAGCTTGCGGGGAAACCAGCCCCAGCATTTT.

This chain uses TRBV10-3 with TRBJ1-1; the D gene is possibly TRBD1 (6 bases). Per the germline V gene, CDR1 is ENHRY and CDR2 is SYGVKD. The CDR3 sequence is 14 residues long. V was cut by 5 bases and J by 3 bases, with 13 bases left in between. CDR3 bases: TGTGCCATCAGTACAGGGTTAAGTGACACTGAAGCTTTCTTT. This codes for CAISTGLSDTEAFF.

This clonotype was detected only a few times. The V call is TRBV2, the J call TRBJ2-7, with 9 bases identical to TRBD2. After removal of 3 bases from V and 2 bases from J, the junction contained 5 bases not matched to a gene. Per the germline V gene, CDR1 is SNHLY and CDR2 is FYNNEI. There are 15 residues in the CDR3. CDR3 amino acids: CASSEGSGSPYEQYF. Written as DNA, the CDR3 is TGTGCCAGCAGTGAGGGTAGCGGGAGTCCCTACGAGCAGTACTTC. The variable domain in full, with the rest retrieved from reference TRBV2 and TRBJ2-7, is EPEVTQTPSHQVTQMGQEVILRCVPISNHLYFYWYRQILGQKVEFLVSFYNNEISEKSEIFDDQFSVERPDGSNFTLKIRSTKLEDSAMYFCASSEGSGSPYEQYFGPGTRLTVT.

This clonotype was seen a few times. This rearrangement joins TRBV20-1 to TRBJ2-7; a weak D match, TRBD1 (6 bases). Germline V gene lookup returns CDR1 DFQATT and CDR2 SNEGSKA (reference sequence). This CDR3 is built from 14 residues. Between the trimmed V and J ends, which lost 4 bases and 3 bases, there was a span of 16 bases. This CDR3 reads CSATTRGTVYEQYF. As DNA, the CDR3 is TGCAGTGCTACAACTAGGGGGACGGTCTACGAGCAGTACTTC.

This clonotype was recorded at least ten times. The chain recombines TRBV10-1 with TRBJ2-2; TRBD1 is a possible D gene (6 bases). The V end was cut by 6 bases, the J end by 8 bases, with 13 bases between. Per germline, CDR1 WNHNN and CDR2 SYGVQD (reference sequence). The CDR3 has 13 amino acids. The DNA of the CDR3 is TGCGCCAGCAGGAAGACAGGAGTAGGGGAGCTGTTTTTT. It specifies CASRKTGVGELFF.

This clonotype was counted only a few times. The gene calls are TRBV20-1 and TRBJ2-4, with TRBD2 matching 10 bases. Per the germline V gene, CDR1 is DFQATT and CDR2 is SNEGSKA (reference sequence). CDR3 length equals 16 residues. V lost 5 bases to trimming and J lost 0 bases; unmatched junction nucleotides: 7. The CDR3 DNA sequence: TGCAGTGCTCCTCCTAGCGGGGGAGTAGCCAAAAACATTCAGTACTTC. Protein sequence: CSAPPSGGVAKNIQYF.

This clonotype has more than one count but fewer than ten. The chain recombines TRBV5-1 with TRBJ2-4; possibly TRBD1 for D (5 bases). Germline V gives CDR1 SGHRS, CDR2 YFSETQ. V lost 3 bases to trimming and J lost 6 bases, with 10 bases between them. The CDR3 runs to 13 residues. This CDR3 reads CASSWQGTNIQYF. In nucleotides, the CDR3 is TGCGCCAGCAGCTGGCAGGGCACAAACATTCAGTACTTC.